These 17 T cell receptor beta chains were sequenced from one sample in a study of blood T cell repertoires in COVID-19. Sequencing was performed with immunoSEQ multiplex PCR; in TCRdb, only in-frame clones are kept and a portion is missing. This table holds around 100,000 clones, over 80% found once. The sample comprised peripheral blood. Receptors originate from a woman in her seventies with acute or convalescent COVID-19.

This sequence joins TRBV5-1 and TRBJ2-5; TRBD2 matches at 7 bases. Per germline, CDR1 SGHRS and CDR2 YFSETQ. This CDR3 spans 14 amino acids. Trimming removed 4 bases from V and 5 bases from J; junction bases left unmatched: 8. The CDR3 sequence is CASSLAESWETQYF. CDR3 DNA: TGCGCCAGCAGCCTAGCGGAATCTTGGGAGACCCAGTACTTC.

V and J are TRBV4-1 and TRBJ1-2; D ambiguous. Germline CDR1 reads MGHRA; CDR2 reads YSYEKL. V was cut by 1 base and J by 4 bases, with 10 bases left in between. The CDR3 spans 14 residues. CDR3 loop: CASSQGTEGYGYTF. The CDR3 DNA follows: TGCGCCAGCAGCCAAGGTACCGAGGGCTATGGCTACACCTTC.

The rearrangement links TRBV6-2 or TRBV6-3 to TRBJ1-5; D is unclear. The CDR3 contains 14 residues. Germline assignment: CDR1 MNHEY and CDR2 SVGEGT. Deletions cut 0 bases from V and 4 bases from J, with 7 bases between. The CDR3 loop reads CASSYSYGNQPQHF. Here the CDR3 DNA reads TGTGCCAGCAGTTACTCGTACGGGAATCAGCCCCAGCATTTT.

The chain carries TRBV6-5 and TRBJ1-6; 10 bases align to TRBD1. From germline, CDR1 is MNHEY and CDR2 SVGAGI. J was trimmed by 9 bases and V by 7 bases; bases with no gene match: 6. CDR3 length: 14 amino acids. The CDR3 here is CASTAGQGGSPLHF. CDR3 DNA sequence: TGTGCCAGCACCGCCGGACAGGGGGGTTCACCCCTCCACTTT.

CDR3 region: CASSDGQGADTQYF. DNA for the CDR3: TGTGCCAGCAGTGATGGGCAGGGGGCAGATACGCAGTATTTT. The chain joins TRBV6-1 to TRBJ2-3; 7 bases line up with TRBD1. Germline CDR1 is MNHNS and CDR2 is SASEGT. The V segment lost 3 bases and the J segment 4 bases; nucleotides outside the gene matches: 4. This CDR3 has 14 residues.

The genes are TRBV11-2 and TRBJ2-7, with 9 bases fitting TRBD2. The germline V gene encodes CDR1 SGHAT and CDR2 FQNNGV. The CDR3 has 16 amino acids. V lost 5 bases and J lost 4; bases outside the gene matches: 12. The CDR3: CASSRREIAGEYEQYF. In DNA, the CDR3 is TGTGCCAGCAGCCGCAGGGAGATAGCGGGAGAGTACGAGCAGTACTTC.

This clone was picked up a small number of times. The chain is built from TRBV2 and TRBJ1-1, with a possible D match to TRBD1 (6 bases). The CDR3 is made up of 13 amino acids. In germline, CDR1 is SNHLY, CDR2 FYNNEI. V gave up 8 bases and J gave up 1 base, with 11 bases separating them. The CDR3 DNA reads as TGTGCCAGCCAACAGGGTTGGAACACTGAAGCTTTCTTT. Its translation is CASQQGWNTEAFF. Supplemented by reference TRBV2 and TRBJ1-1, the full variable domain reads EPEVTQTPSHQVTQMGQEVILRCVPISNHLYFYWYRQILGQKVEFLVSFYNNEISEKSEIFDDQFSVERPDGSNFTLKIRSTKLEDSAMYFCASQQGWNTEAFFGQGTRLTVV.

This clone was seen more than once but under ten times. V usage is TRBV10-3 and J usage is TRBJ2-3; 10 bases are a match to TRBD2. Unmatched junction bases numbered 4, after V lost 0 bases and J lost 1 base. CDR1 ENHRY and CDR2 SYGVKD come from the germline V gene. The CDR3 runs to 17 residues. The CDR3 sequence is CAISESTGTSGTDTQYF. CDR3 in DNA: TGTGCCATCAGTGAGTCTACAGGGACTAGCGGCACAGATACGCAGTATTTT.

In its sample, this clone was seen a few times. The chain joins TRBV6-1 to TRBJ2-2; 15 nucleotides agree with TRBD2. Germline V gene data show CDR1 as MNHNS and CDR2 as SASEGT. The length of the CDR3 is 16 residues. Unmatched junction bases numbered 2, after V lost 3 bases and J lost 6 bases. The DNA of the CDR3 is TGTGCCAGCAGTGATGGGACTAGCGGGAGGCCCGGGGAGCTGTTTTTT. Its protein product is CASSDGTSGRPGELFF.

J is TRBJ2-1 and V is TRBV30; 11 positions agree with TRBD2. CDR3 size: 13 residues. In germline, CDR1 is GTSNPN, CDR2 SVGIG (reference sequence). The ends lost 4 bases at V and 9 bases at J; junction bases unmatched: 5. The CDR3 nucleotides are TGTGCCTGGATGGCTAGCGGGAGGCTTGAGCAGTTCTTC. The encoded protein is CAWMASGRLEQFF.

The rearrangement uses TRBV5-4 and TRBJ1-4; 7 bases line up with TRBD1. V shed 4 bases, J shed 8 bases, and the junction held 8 bases outside the gene matches. CDR1 is SGHNT and CDR2 is YYREEE in the germline V gene (reference sequence). CDR3 size: 14 residues. CDR3 amino acids: CASSLQGIGEKLFF. The DNA of the CDR3 is TGTGCCAGCAGCCTACAGGGGATCGGGGAAAAACTGTTTTTT.

This chain connects TRBV27 to TRBJ2-1; D remains unclear. Trimming shortened V by 5 bases and J by 5 bases, and 22 bases separated the two germline ends. Germline V lookup: CDR1 MNHEY, CDR2 SMNVEV (reference sequence). This CDR3 has 17 residues. The CDR3: CASSPVKVAAINNEQFF. The CDR3 coding sequence is TGTGCCAGCAGTCCAGTAAAGGTGGCGGCCATTAACAATGAGCAGTTCTTC.

The chain uses TRBV5-1 and TRBJ1-4; 8 bases are a match to TRBD1. CDR1 and CDR2 from the germline V gene are SGHRS and YFSETQ. Trimming cost V 5 bases and J 7 bases; bases outside gene matches: 10. This CDR3 has 15 residues. CDR3 region: CASRPSGTGFEKLFF. CDR3 nucleotides: TGCGCCAGCAGGCCCTCAGGGACAGGTTTTGAAAAACTGTTTTTT.

This clone was detected once. This chain links TRBV5-4 with TRBJ2-1; 13 bases are a match to TRBD2. With 1 base clipped from V and 8 bases from J, the junction kept 6 bases outside the gene matches. Germline CDR1 is SGHNT and CDR2 is YYREEE (reference sequence). The length of the CDR3 is 16 residues. The CDR3: CASSLRLAGGRDEQFF. CDR3 sequence (DNA): TGTGCCAGCAGCTTGAGACTAGCGGGAGGTAGGGATGAGCAGTTCTTC. Based on the CDR3 plus reference TRBV5-4 and TRBJ2-1, the full variable domain is ETGVTQSPTHLIKTRGQQVTLRCSSQSGHNTVSWYQQALGQGPQFIFQYYREEENGRGNFPPRFSGLQFPNYSSELNVNALELDDSALYLCASSLRLAGGRDEQFFGPGTRLTVL.

The table lists this clone with a count of one. The V and J genes are TRBV19 and TRBJ2-1, with a tentative D call TRBD1 (6 bases). This CDR3 comprises 15 residues. V lost 9 bases and J 1 base, leaving 16 bases between the germline ends. CDR1 and CDR2 (germline): LNHDA, SQIVND (reference sequence). The CDR3 coding sequence is TGTGCCAGCCACTCCGGGACACATTCCTACAATGAGCAGTTCTTC. This encodes CASHSGTHSYNEQFF.

The V call is TRBV2, the J call TRBJ2-2; 9 bases are a match to TRBD1. The V segment lost 8 bases and the J segment 5 bases; nucleotides outside the gene matches: 6. This CDR3 contains 14 residues. The germline V gene has CDR1 SNHLY and CDR2 FYNNEI. Written as DNA, the CDR3 is TGTGCCAGCCTCTCGGACAGGGGAACCGGGGAGCTGTTTTTT. This codes for CASLSDRGTGELFF.

In this sample, this clone turned up once. This chain connects TRBV5-6 to TRBJ1-1; D call uncertain. Germline assignment: CDR1 SGHDT and CDR2 YYEEEE. The CDR3 contains 12 residues. Between the trimmed V and J ends, which lost 0 bases and 3 bases, there was a span of 3 bases. The CDR3 coding sequence is TGTGCCAGCAGCTTGGTAGACACTGAAGCTTTCTTT. Translated: CASSLVDTEAFF.